These T cell receptor beta chains were read from a single sample in a study of cytomegalovirus exposure and HLA in healthy donors. The protocol was immunoSEQ multiplex PCR, while the TCRdb copy is restricted to in-frame clones and leaves out a portion. The sample shows about 130,000 clones, 76% of them seen only once. Sequenced material: PBMCs. The receptors stem from a man over 45 in good health and CMV-seronegative. Both conserved end residues are part of each CDR3. D genes are given only for firm matches. Clone size is stated in some rows and not others, as once, few, many or a class when expanded.

clone_size j_call d_call v_call cdr3_aa cdr3_nt
. TRBJ2-3 TRBD2 TRBV5-1 CASSLKGISGTSGGAIGTDTQYF TGCGCCAGCAGCTTGAAAGGGATCTCCGGGACTAGCGGGGGGGCGATAGGCACAGATACGCAGTATTTT
few TRBJ1-3 TRBD1 TRBV5-4 CASSLGQGEGNTIYF TGTGCCAGCAGTTTGGGGCAGGGGGAAGGAAACACCATATATTTT
. TRBJ1-5 . TRBV30 CAWSPPGGVNQPQHF TGTGCCTGGAGCCCCCCGGGGGGTGTTAATCAGCCCCAGCATTTT
. TRBJ2-1 TRBD2 TRBV19 CASSIDGGARPNEQFF TGTGCCAGTAGTATAGACGGGGGGGCCCGGCCCAATGAGCAGTTCTTC
. TRBJ2-7 . TRBV5-1 CASSLSNPGNYEQYF TGCGCCAGCAGCTTGTCTAACCCCGGTAACTACGAGCAGTACTTC
. TRBJ1-2 . TRBV19 CASSGRSVYGYTF TGTGCCAGCTCGGGAAGAAGCGTGTATGGCTACACCTTC
. TRBJ2-1 . TRBV28 CASSMTAGYNEQFF TGTGCCAGCAGCATGACAGCCGGCTACAATGAGCAGTTCTTC
few TRBJ1-2 TRBD1 TRBV6-5 CASSWDRGGYGYTF TGTGCCAGCAGTTGGGACAGGGGCGGGTATGGCTACACCTTC
. TRBJ1-3 . TRBV10-3 CAISEDPTHSTGNTIYF TGTGCCATCAGTGAGGATCCTACCCACTCTACTGGAAACACCATATATTTT
. TRBJ2-3 . TRBV2 CASSVGDTQYF TGTGCCAGCAGCGTCGGAGATACGCAGTATTTT
. TRBJ2-2 . TRBV28 CASRSTDLNTGELFF TGTGCCAGCAGGTCGACAGATCTGAACACCGGGGAGCTGTTTTTT
. TRBJ1-1 . TRBV6-5 CASSFTRGAEAFF TGTGCCAGCAGTTTTACTCGGGGAGCTGAAGCTTTCTTT
few TRBJ2-1 . TRBV10-1 CASSEKTSAEFF TGCGCCAGCAGTGAAAAAACGAGCGCGGAGTTCTTC
once TRBJ1-2 TRBD1 TRBV30 CAWSGGNYGYTF TGTGCCTGGTCAGGGGGTAACTATGGCTACACCTTC
few TRBJ1-1 TRBD1 TRBV6-1 CASARQGASAEAFF TGTGCCAGCGCACGGCAGGGGGCGTCCGCTGAAGCTTTCTTT
. TRBJ1-1 . TRBV19 CASSAGMNTEAFF TGTGCCAGTAGTGCGGGAATGAACACTGAAGCTTTCTTT
. TRBJ1-1 . TRBV4-3 CASSQFRDTEAFF TGCGCCAGCAGCCAATTCCGGGACACTGAAGCTTTCTTT
. TRBJ2-5 TRBD1 TRBV5-4 CASSFSSDRGIRETQYF TGTGCCAGCAGCTTTAGCTCCGACAGGGGGATAAGAGAGACCCAGTACTTC
. TRBJ2-1 . TRBV19 CASSRSGEQFF TGTGCCAGTAGTAGGTCCGGTGAGCAGTTCTTC
. TRBJ2-3 . TRBV12-5 CASGTGQPGYTQYF TGTGCTAGTGGTACCGGACAGCCAGGGTATACGCAGTATTTT
. TRBJ1-4 TRBD1 TRBV7-9 CSSRTGINEKLFF TGTTCCAGCAGGACAGGGATAAATGAAAAACTGTTTTTT
. TRBJ2-7 . TRBV7-9 CSSSLGVRVGFYEQYF TGTTCCAGCAGCTTAGGGGTGCGGGTGGGATTTTACGAGCAGTACTTC
few TRBJ1-1 TRBD1 TRBV6-6 CASRTGTANTEAFF TGTGCCAGCAGAACCGGGACAGCGAACACTGAAGCTTTCTTT
. TRBJ2-2 . TRBV2 CASSEGGTGELFF TGTGCCAGCAGTGAGGGGGGCACCGGGGAGCTGTTTTTT
. TRBJ2-3 . TRBV6-1 CASELMDTQYF TGTGCCAGCGAACTAATGGATACGCAGTATTTT
few TRBJ2-7 . TRBV19 CASSIEGTPYEQYF TGTGCCAGTAGTATAGAGGGCACCCCCTACGAGCAGTACTTC
. TRBJ2-2 TRBD2 TRBV4-2 CASSQELAGGVTGELFF TGTGCCAGCAGCCAGGAACTAGCGGGGGGCGTTACCGGGGAGCTGTTTTTT
. TRBJ1-3 . TRBV6-1 CASSEALLGQGNTIYF TGTGCCAGCAGTGAAGCGCTTCTGGGACAAGGAAACACCATATATTTT
. TRBJ2-1 TRBD1 TRBV25-1 CASSDAGGSAYNEQFF TGTGCCAGCAGTGACGCAGGGGGCAGCGCCTACAATGAGCAGTTCTTC
. TRBJ2-6 TRBD1 TRBV5-1 CASRGQGVAGANVLTF TGCGCCAGCAGGGGACAGGGGGTAGCTGGGGCCAACGTCCTGACTTTC
once TRBJ1-4 TRBD1 TRBV4-3 CASSQDGQVNEKLFF TGCGCCAGCAGCCAAGATGGACAGGTCAATGAAAAACTGTTTTTT